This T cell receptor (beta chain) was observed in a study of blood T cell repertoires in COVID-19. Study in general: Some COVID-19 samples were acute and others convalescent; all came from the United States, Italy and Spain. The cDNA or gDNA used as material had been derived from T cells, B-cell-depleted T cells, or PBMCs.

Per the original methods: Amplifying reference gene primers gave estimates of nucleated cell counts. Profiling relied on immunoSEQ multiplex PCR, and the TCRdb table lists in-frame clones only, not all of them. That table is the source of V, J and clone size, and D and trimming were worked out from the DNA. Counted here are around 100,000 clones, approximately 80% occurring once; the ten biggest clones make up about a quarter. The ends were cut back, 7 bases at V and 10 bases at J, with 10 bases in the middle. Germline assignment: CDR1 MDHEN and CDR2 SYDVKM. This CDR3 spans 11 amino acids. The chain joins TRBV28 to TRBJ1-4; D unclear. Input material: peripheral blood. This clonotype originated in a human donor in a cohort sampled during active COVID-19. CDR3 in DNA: TGTGCCAGCACCGACACGGTAAAACTGTTTTTT. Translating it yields CASTDTVKLFF. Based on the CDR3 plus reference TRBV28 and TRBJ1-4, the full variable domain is DVKVTQSSRYLVKRTGEKVFLECVQDMDHENMFWYRQDPGLGLRLIYFSYDVKMKEKGDIPEGYSVSREKKERFSLILESASTNQTSMYLCASTDTVKLFFGSGTQLSVL.